The T cell receptor beta chain described here comes from a study of control samples from healthy donors and cancer patients. This CDR3 region has 12 residues. V lost 0 bases and J lost 10, with 8 bases in between. Germline CDR1 and CDR2: SGHNT and YYREEE (reference sequence). The data were produced by immunoSEQ multiplex PCR, yet TCRdb's version contains in-frame clones alone and is incomplete. The sample consists of roughly 120,000 clones, approximately 88% of them appearing once. The receptor was isolated from a man aged 35 to 55 in good health. The sample was blood. The V and J genes are TRBV5-4 and TRBJ2-1; D not certain. The CDR3 DNA follows: TGTGCCAGCAGCTTGGACGGTGTAGAGCAGTTCTTC. This sequence encodes CASSLDGVEQFF.